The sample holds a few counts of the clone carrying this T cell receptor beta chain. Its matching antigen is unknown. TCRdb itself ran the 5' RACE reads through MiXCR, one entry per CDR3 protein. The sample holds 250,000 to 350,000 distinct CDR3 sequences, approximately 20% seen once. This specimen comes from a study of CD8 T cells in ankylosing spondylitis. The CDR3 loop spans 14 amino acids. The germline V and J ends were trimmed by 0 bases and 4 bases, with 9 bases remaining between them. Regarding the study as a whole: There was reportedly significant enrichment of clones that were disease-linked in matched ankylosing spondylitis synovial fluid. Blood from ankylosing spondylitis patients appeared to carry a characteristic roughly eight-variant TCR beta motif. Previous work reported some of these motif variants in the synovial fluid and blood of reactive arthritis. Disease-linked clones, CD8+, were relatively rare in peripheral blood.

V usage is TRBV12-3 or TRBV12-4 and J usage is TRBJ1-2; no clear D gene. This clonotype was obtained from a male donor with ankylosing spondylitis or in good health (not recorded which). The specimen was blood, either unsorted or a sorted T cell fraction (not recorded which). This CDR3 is CASSLATGVYGYTF. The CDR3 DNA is TGTGCCAGCAGTTTAGCTACGGGAGTCTATGGCTACACCTTC.